A selection of T cell receptor beta chains follows, all from one sample in a study of blood T cell repertoires in COVID-19. Repertoires were generated with immunoSEQ multiplex PCR, while TCRdb's copy carries only in-frame clones and drops some. The sample holds approximately 210,000 clones, 84% seen once. The sequencing sample was made of peripheral blood. The receptors stem from a man aged 25 to 45 with active or convalescent COVID-19. The CDR3 runs from the conserved cysteine through the conserved F or W. A D gene is named only where the DNA matches it firmly. Clone size appears in some rows only: once, few, many, or a class for an expanded clone.

D | J | size | V | DNA | CDR3
NA | TRBJ2-5 | NA | TRBV29-1 | TGCAGCGTGGCCCCTAGAAATTATGAGACCCAGTACTTC | CSVAPRNYETQYF
TRBD2 | TRBJ2-7 | NA | TRBV3-1/TRBV3-2 | TGTGCCAGCAGCCTCGGGACTAAATACGAGCAGTACTTC | CASSLGTKYEQYF
NA | TRBJ1-5 | NA | TRBV19 | TGTGCCAGTAGTATTGGGGGGGCTAGCAATCAGCCCCAGCATTTT | CASSIGGASNQPQHF
NA | TRBJ2-7 | NA | TRBV28 | TGTGCCAGCAGTTCCGGCGGGTCCGCCCCCTACGAGCAGTACTTC | CASSSGGSAPYEQYF
NA | TRBJ1-1 | NA | TRBV5-1 | TGCGCCAGCAGCGCAGCTCGGGGTTCGAACACTGAAGCTTTCTTT | CASSAARGSNTEAFF
NA | TRBJ2-1 | NA | TRBV6-5 | TGTGCCAGCAGTTACCTAGGGGCTTTGGACAATGAGCAGTTCTTC | CASSYLGALDNEQFF
NA | TRBJ2-7 | NA | TRBV27 | TGTGCCAGCAGTTTACCCGGTACCCCCTACGAGCAGTACTTC | CASSLPGTPYEQYF
TRBD1 | TRBJ1-2 | NA | TRBV29-1 | TGCAGCGTTGAAACGACAGGGGCCAATGGCTACACCTTC | CSVETTGANGYTF
NA | TRBJ2-7 | NA | TRBV9 | TGTGCCAGCAGCGTAGCAGGGGTTAGGGACGAGCAGTACTTC | CASSVAGVRDEQYF
TRBD1 | TRBJ2-1 | NA | TRBV7-3 | TGTGCCAGCAGCTCCGGGACAGGGATTAATGAGCAGTTCTTC | CASSSGTGINEQFF
TRBD1 | TRBJ1-5 | NA | TRBV6-6 | TGTGCCAGCAGTCACGGGGCAGGGGGCGGGTTGGCTCAGCCCCAGCATTTT | CASSHGAGGGLAQPQHF
NA | TRBJ2-1 | NA | TRBV30 | TGTGCCTGGAGCCCAGGGGCGGCCCGACGGCAGGAGCAGTTCTTC | CAWSPGAARRQEQFF
TRBD2 | TRBJ2-3 | NA | TRBV12-5 | TGTGCTAGTGGTCCAGCGGGGACCACAGATACGCAGTATTTT | CASGPAGTTDTQYF
TRBD2 | TRBJ2-7 | NA | TRBV6-5 | TGTGCCAGCAGTTATACGGGAGGGCCAACCTACGAGCAGTACTTC | CASSYTGGPTYEQYF
NA | TRBJ1-1 | NA | TRBV4-1 | TGCGCCAGCAGCCAAGCACCCACAGGGAACACTGAAGCTTTCTTT | CASSQAPTGNTEAFF
TRBD1 | TRBJ2-1 | NA | TRBV7-2 | TGTGCCAGCAGCTTAAGGGGACAGGGTGGCAATGAGCAGTTCTTC | CASSLRGQGGNEQFF
TRBD2 | TRBJ2-1 | NA | TRBV18 | TGTGCCAGCTCACCCCTTAGACTAGCGGGAGCATACAATGAGCAGTTCTTC | CASSPLRLAGAYNEQFF
NA | TRBJ1-5 | NA | TRBV28 | TGTGCCAGCATCAAAGGGGGGGACCAGCCCCAGCATTTT | CASIKGGDQPQHF
TRBD1 | TRBJ1-6 | NA | TRBV18 | TGTGCCAGCTCACCCGACAGGGTACGAAATTCACCCCTCCACTTT | CASSPDRVRNSPLHF
NA | TRBJ2-1 | once | TRBV29-1 | TGCAGCATGAATGGACAGACGAATGAGCAGTTCTTC | CSMNGQTNEQFF
TRBD1 | TRBJ2-3 | NA | TRBV28 | TGTGCCAGCAGTTTAATGGGGACAGGGGGCGCAGATACGCAGTATTTT | CASSLMGTGGADTQYF
NA | TRBJ1-6 | NA | TRBV27 | TGTGCCAGCACCAAGACTAGTAATTCACCCCTCCACTTT | CASTKTSNSPLHF
NA | TRBJ2-3 | NA | TRBV7-3 | TGTGCCAGCAGCATCGAGTTGAATACGCAGTATTTT | CASSIELNTQYF
NA | TRBJ2-1 | NA | TRBV5-1 | TGCGCCAGCAGCGGGGAGTCCTACAATGAGCAGTTCTTC | CASSGESYNEQFF
NA | TRBJ1-2 | NA | TRBV18 | TGTGCCAGCTCACCAGAGGCTCCACCGAGGAACTATGGCTACACCTTC | CASSPEAPPRNYGYTF
TRBD1 | TRBJ1-5 | NA | TRBV19 | TGTGCCAGTAGTATTAGCCCCCTGGACAGGGGGCGACAGCCCCAGCATTTT | CASSISPLDRGRQPQHF
TRBD2 | TRBJ2-7 | NA | TRBV6-5 | TGTGCCAGCAGTAGACTAGCGGGCTCCTACGAGCAGTACTTC | CASSRLAGSYEQYF
TRBD1 | TRBJ1-1 | NA | TRBV10-3 | TGTGCCATCAGTCTATGGACAGGGGCTGGAACTGAAGCTTTCTTT | CAISLWTGAGTEAFF
TRBD1 | TRBJ1-5 | once | TRBV28 | TGTGCCAGCAGACCACCGGGACAGGGCGGCAATCAGCCCCAGCATTTT | CASRPPGQGGNQPQHF
NA | TRBJ2-2 | NA | TRBV6-2/TRBV6-3 | TGTGCCAGCAACCCCCCCGCAGGCCACACCGGGGAGCTGTTTTTT | CASNPPAGHTGELFF
NA | TRBJ2-3 | NA | TRBV6-4 | TGTGCCAGCAGTGACTCGACCAGCGGCTCAGATACGCAGTATTTT | CASSDSTSGSDTQYF
NA | TRBJ2-7 | NA | TRBV30 | TGTGCCTGGAGTGTACTAGGCGAGCAGTACTTC | CAWSVLGEQYF
TRBD1 | TRBJ2-1 | NA | TRBV11-3 | TGTGCCAGCAGCTCGACAGGGGTCAATGAGCAGTTCTTC | CASSSTGVNEQFF
NA | TRBJ2-3 | NA | TRBV4-3 | TGCGCCAGCAGCCCCCGGACAGGCACAGATACGCAGTATTTT | CASSPRTGTDTQYF
NA | TRBJ1-1 | NA | TRBV6-6 | TGTGCCAGCAGGGGGCTAGAGGCTTTCTTT | CASRGLEAFF
NA | TRBJ2-7 | NA | TRBV12-3/TRBV12-4 | TGTGCCAGCAGTTTCGGCGGTCTAACAGAGCAGTACTTC | CASSFGGLTEQYF
NA | TRBJ2-3 | NA | TRBV29-1 | TGCAGCGTAAACAGGGTTGGTGCAGATACGCAGTATTTT | CSVNRVGADTQYF
TRBD1 | TRBJ2-1 | NA | TRBV9 | TGTGCCAGCAGCACGGGGACAGGGTACAATGAGCAGTTCTTC | CASSTGTGYNEQFF
NA | TRBJ2-2 | NA | TRBV7-3 | TGTGCCAGCAGCTTTCAGGGCGGCACCGGGGAGCTGTTTTTT | CASSFQGGTGELFF
NA | TRBJ1-3 | NA | TRBV18 | TGTGCCAGCTCCCCTCTGGACGGTCCCGGGGACACCATATATTTT | CASSPLDGPGDTIYF
TRBD2 | TRBJ2-3 | NA | TRBV7-2 | TGTGCCAGCAGCTTGGGGACTAGCGGGGACGCAGATACGCAGTATTTT | CASSLGTSGDADTQYF
TRBD1 | TRBJ2-3 | NA | TRBV6-5 | TGTGCCAGCAGAGCCCGGGACAGGTACACAGATACGCAGTATTTT | CASRARDRYTDTQYF